This T cell receptor beta chain was profiled in a study of blood T cell repertoires in COVID-19. This clone has just a few counts. One junction end disagrees with the germline gene, perhaps due to a read error. Profiled with immunoSEQ multiplex PCR; TCRdb holds only in-frame clones, not every one. The sample gives a few hundred thousand clones, approximately 84% of which show up once; around 3.5% is in the top ten. Participants came from under 30 US areas, aged roughly 18 to 89 years. This CDR3 is 16 amino acids long. CDR1 MNHEY and CDR2 SMNVEV come from the germline V gene (reference sequence). This chain links TRBV27 with TRBJ1-6; weak D call: TRBD1 (6 bases). Sequencing input: PBMCs or T cells enriched from blood (not recorded which). This receptor was identified in a man aged 45-60 years who had recovered from COVID-19. In nucleotides, the CDR3 is TGTGCCAGCAAAAATGCGGGGGGCTCCGATAATTCACCCCTCCACTTT. It encodes CASKNAGGSDNSPLHF.